This T cell receptor (beta chain) came from a study of blood T cell repertoires in COVID-19. Study overall: Specimens from acute and convalescent COVID-19 originated in the United States, Italy and Spain. PBMCs, B-cell-depleted T cells, or T cells provided the cDNA or gDNA that made up the material.

Study processing details: Quantification of nucleated cells was approximated via reference gene primer amplification. TCRdb's copy holds only in-frame clones and misses some; the assay was immunoSEQ multiplex PCR. D and trimming come from the DNA, and the V and J calls and clone size come from that table. The table includes 100,000 to 150,000 clones, 88% detected once. V shed 7 bases and J shed 3 bases, with 12 bases lying between them. This CDR3 is 13 amino acids long. The V call is TRBV12-3 or TRBV12-4, the J call TRBJ1-1; a possible D gene is TRBD1 (6 bases). The origin of this receptor is a human donor in a cohort sampled during active COVID-19. Sequenced material: peripheral blood. The CDR3: CASKLTGDTEAFF. DNA for the CDR3: TGTGCCAGCAAACTGACAGGAGACACTGAAGCTTTCTTT.